The 8 T cell receptor beta chains given below trace back to one sample, sequenced in a study of T cell responses to AZD1222 COVID-19 vaccine. The table came from immunoSEQ multiplex PCR; TCRdb's copy has only in-frame clones and leaves some out. The sample consists of about 85,000 clones, roughly nine tenths of them appearing once. The specimen was peripheral blood, collected on day 0 of AZD1222 vaccination. The origin of the receptors is an adult in good health.

The chain employs TRBV19 and TRBJ1-5, with D perhaps matching TRBD1 (5 bases). The germline V gene has CDR1 LNHDA and CDR2 SQIVND (reference sequence). V dropped 4 bases and J dropped 2 bases, with 15 bases sitting between them. The CDR3 spans 16 residues. The CDR3 sequence is CASSTGDQRGNQPQHF. For the CDR3, the DNA is TGTGCCAGTAGTACGGGGGACCAGAGGGGCAATCAGCCCCAGCATTTT.

The chain combines TRBV6-5 with TRBJ1-1; 7 bases fit TRBD1. This CDR3 comprises 13 residues. V lost 6 bases to trimming and J lost 7 bases; unmatched junction nucleotides: 8. Germline V gene data show CDR1 as MNHEY and CDR2 as SVGAGI. For the CDR3, the DNA is TGTGCCAGCAGGCAGACAGGGAGGAATGAAGCTTTCTTT. It encodes CASRQTGRNEAFF.

CDR3 sequence (DNA): TGTGCCAGCAGCTACTTAGCGGGTTCTTACAATGAGCAGTTCTTC. Translation gives CASSYLAGSYNEQFF. The chain links TRBV5-5 to TRBJ2-1; 7 positions agree with TRBD2. CDR1 and CDR2 from the germline V gene are SGHKS and YYEKEE (reference sequence). J gave up 4 bases and V 3 bases, and 7 bases lay outside the gene matches. This CDR3 is built from 15 residues.

In nucleotides, the CDR3 is TGTGCCTGGAGTGGTACAGAGAACATTGAAAAACTGTTTTTT. Translation: CAWSGTENIEKLFF. The chain joins TRBV30 to TRBJ1-4; no reliable D call. Trimming cost V 1 base and J 7 bases, with 13 bases left between them. This CDR3 spans 14 amino acids. Germline CDR1 is GTSNPN and CDR2 is SVGIG (reference sequence).

The chain couples TRBV7-8 to TRBJ1-6, with 7 bases identical to TRBD1. Trimming at V came to 5 bases and at J to 0 bases, leaving 10 bases not matched to a gene. The CDR3 is made up of 18 amino acids. Germline values: CDR1 SGHVS, CDR2 FQNEAQ. The CDR3 coding sequence is TGTGCCAGCAGCCCCCGGGGCCCAGGGGGCTCCTATAATTCACCCCTCCACTTT. This encodes CASSPRGPGGSYNSPLHF.

The chain joins TRBV3-1 (or the pseudogene TRBV3-2) to TRBJ2-2; a possible D gene is TRBD2 (6 bases). Trimming removed 0 bases at V and 4 bases at J, with 12 bases between. The CDR3 spans 16 residues. Germline V gives CDR1 LGHDT, CDR2 YNNKEL (reference sequence). The CDR3 DNA sequence: TGTGCCAGCAGCCAAGATACTAGCCGGGGCACCGGGGAGCTGTTTTTT. This translates into CASSQDTSRGTGELFF.

This clone appeared a single time. This chain links TRBV27 with TRBJ2-3; maybe TRBD2 (5 bases). Per the germline V gene, CDR1 is MNHEY and CDR2 is SMNVEV (reference sequence). V was pared by 8 bases and J by 0 bases, with 18 bases between. The CDR3 runs to 16 residues. In nucleotides, the CDR3 is TGTGCCAGCCGAAAAATGGACTTTTCTAGCACAGATACGCAGTATTTT. It codes for CASRKMDFSSTDTQYF.

The chain combines TRBV5-4 with TRBJ1-3; 8 bases align to TRBD1. The length of the CDR3 is 19 residues. CDR1 is SGHNT and CDR2 is YYREEE in the germline V gene (reference sequence). V dropped 0 bases and J dropped 4; count of bases not matched to a gene: 15. The CDR3 DNA sequence: TGTGCCAGCAGCTTGGTATCAGGGGGCCGTCAAGGGGCCGGAAACACCATATATTTT. Residues: CASSLVSGGRQGAGNTIYF.